The 22 T cell receptor beta chains in this list originate from one sample, sequenced in a study of blood T cell repertoires in COVID-19. The assay was immunoSEQ multiplex PCR, and TCRdb's table has in-frame clones only and misses some. This table holds 95,000 to 130,000 clones, around four fifths found once. The sample comprised peripheral blood. The receptor set was obtained from a man aged 25-45 years with acute or convalescent COVID-19.

The rearrangement uses TRBV2 and TRBJ2-7; 10 nucleotides agree with TRBD1. This CDR3 is built from 14 residues. From germline, CDR1 is SNHLY and CDR2 FYNNEI. After removal of 6 bases from V and 5 bases from J, the junction contained 7 bases not matched to a gene. CDR3 protein: CASRGQGYLDEQYF. The DNA of the CDR3 is TGTGCCAGCAGGGGACAGGGGTACTTGGACGAGCAGTACTTC.

The genes are TRBV5-6 and TRBJ2-2; D is unresolved. The CDR3 contains 13 residues. The germline gives CDR1 SGHDT, CDR2 YYEEEE. Trimming left V 2 bases short and J 6 bases short, with 8 bases between. The chain's CDR3 is CASSFLSAGELFF. The CDR3 DNA is TGTGCCAGCAGCTTTCTATCCGCCGGGGAGCTGTTTTTT.

This chain links TRBV18 with TRBJ2-1; no clear D gene. CDR3 size: 14 residues. Germline V CDR1 and CDR2: KGHSH, LQKENI. V lost 2 bases to trimming and J lost 10 bases, with 15 bases between them. The CDR3 protein is CASSPISEKWEQFF. In DNA form, the CDR3 reads TGTGCCAGCTCACCAATTAGTGAGAAATGGGAGCAGTTCTTC.

The chain combines TRBV27 with TRBJ2-7; D unclear. The CDR3 loop spans 13 amino acids. The V gene's germline CDR1 is MNHEY and CDR2 SMNVEV (reference sequence). Trimming removed 5 bases from V and 5 bases from J, with 13 bases in between. DNA for the CDR3: TGTGCCAGCAGTCCGAGGTGGTTCCACGAGCAGTACTTC. Amino acid sequence: CASSPRWFHEQYF.

V is TRBV9 and J is TRBJ2-3; 11 nucleotides agree with TRBD2. Germline V gene sequence: CDR1 SGDLS, CDR2 YYNGEE. The CDR3 is made up of 17 amino acids. V lost 2 bases, J lost 1 base, and 6 bases stayed unmatched. For the CDR3, the DNA is TGTGCCAGCAGCGTGACCCTGGGACTAGCGGGCACAGATACGCAGTATTTT. Residues: CASSVTLGLAGTDTQYF.

The rearrangement joins TRBV30 to TRBJ1-1; the D gene is possibly TRBD1 (6 bases). CDR1 is GTSNPN, CDR2 SVGIG, per germline (reference sequence). Trimming took 2 bases from V and 7 from J, leaving 23 bases between them. The CDR3 spans 16 residues. CDR3 protein: CAWSQTPGQYGGEAFF. CDR3 DNA sequence: TGTGCCTGGAGTCAAACTCCGGGACAATATGGTGGTGAAGCTTTCTTT. The full variable domain, in which reference TRBV30 and TRBJ1-1 provide the parts outside the CDR3, is SQTIHQWPATLVQPVGSPLSLECTVEGTSNPNLYWYRQAAGRGLQLLFYSVGIGQISSEVPQNLSASRPQDRQFILSSKKLLLSDSGFYLCAWSQTPGQYGGEAFFGQGTRLTVV.

The J gene is TRBJ1-2, the V gene TRBV6-2 or TRBV6-3; 9 bases agree with TRBD1. From germline, CDR1 is MNHEY and CDR2 SVGEGT. With V trimmed by 6 bases and J by 5 bases, 10 bases remained unmatched. CDR3 size: 15 residues. As DNA, the CDR3 is TGTGCCAGCAGCACCGGGACAGGGTTTTATTATGGCTACACCTTC. It specifies CASSTGTGFYYGYTF.

The table lists this clone with a count of one. The chain is built from TRBV3-1 (or the pseudogene TRBV3-2) and TRBJ1-6, with a possible D match to TRBD1 (5 bases). Germline CDR1 LGHDT, CDR2 YNNKEL (reference sequence). This CDR3 region has 15 residues. V was trimmed by 0 bases and J by 8 bases, leaving 11 bases between them. CDR3 in amino acids: CASSQDREEYSPLHF. For the CDR3, the DNA is TGTGCCAGCAGCCAAGACAGGGAAGAATATTCACCCCTCCACTTT.

The CDR3 sequence: CASSYNEKLFF. CDR3 nucleotides: TGTGCCAGCTCCTACAATGAAAAACTGTTTTTT. This chain links TRBV19 with TRBJ1-4, with D unresolved. V lost 9 bases and J lost 5, with 7 bases in between. The CDR3 extends over 11 amino acids. Per germline, CDR1 LNHDA and CDR2 SQIVND (reference sequence).

This chain links TRBV5-5 with TRBJ1-1; TRBD1 might be the D (5 bases). The CDR3 extends over 14 amino acids. Trimming stripped 2 bases from V and 6 bases from J, with 14 bases between. Per the germline V gene, CDR1 is SGHKS and CDR2 is YYEKEE (reference sequence). CDR3 bases: TGTGCCAGCAGCTTAGACAGACGCCGGGCTGAAGCTTTCTTT. Protein product: CASSLDRRRAEAFF.

The chain uses TRBV27 and TRBJ1-5, with D maybe TRBD1 (6 bases). V gave up 3 bases and J gave up 4 bases, with 13 bases separating them. This CDR3 comprises 15 residues. CDR1 is MNHEY, CDR2 SMNVEV, per germline (reference sequence). The CDR3 sequence: CASSFRGAQNQPQHF. Written as DNA, the CDR3 is TGTGCCAGCAGTTTTCGGGGGGCCCAGAATCAGCCCCAGCATTTT.

This chain joins TRBV6-6 and TRBJ2-3; TRBD2 agrees at 10 bases. Unmatched junction bases numbered 6, after V lost 0 bases and J lost 6 bases. Germline V gives CDR1 MNHNY, CDR2 SVGAGI (reference sequence). The CDR3 extends over 16 amino acids. The CDR3 DNA reads TGTGCCAGCAGTTACTCGACGACTAGCGGGCACGATACGCAGTATTTT. It is translated as CASSYSTTSGHDTQYF.

This clone was detected only a few times. The chain is built from TRBV4-1 and TRBJ1-6; D not resolved. V was pared by 0 bases and J by 7 bases, with 13 bases between. CDR3 length equals 16 residues. Germline V gives CDR1 MGHRA, CDR2 YSYEKL. The CDR3 DNA follows: TGCGCCAGCAGCCAAGACGGAGGGCGGCAGAATTCACCCCTCCACTTT. It encodes CASSQDGGRQNSPLHF.

The rearrangement links TRBV6-6 to TRBJ1-5; the match to TRBD1 covers 10 bases. The germline gives CDR1 MNHNY, CDR2 SVGAGI (reference sequence). The CDR3 runs to 17 residues. The trim removed 5 bases at V and 4 bases at J, leaving 11 bases unmatched. CDR3 region: CASSRFRDRGRNQPQHF. DNA for the CDR3: TGTGCCAGCAGTCGATTCCGGGACAGGGGCCGGAATCAGCCCCAGCATTTT.

The chain joins TRBV7-8 to TRBJ2-2; weak D call: TRBD1 (6 bases). The ends were cut back, 5 bases at V and 4 bases at J, with 14 bases in the middle. The CDR3 loop spans 15 amino acids. CDR1 SGHVS and CDR2 FQNEAQ come from the germline V gene. The CDR3 DNA is TGTGCCAGCAGCATAGTCAGGGGCAGCACCGGGGAGCTGTTTTTT. As protein: CASSIVRGSTGELFF.

This chain connects TRBV10-3 to TRBJ2-1; the match to TRBD2 covers 7 bases. The V gene's germline CDR1 is ENHRY and CDR2 SYGVKD. The CDR3 covers 16 residues. With 2 bases clipped from V and 1 base from J, the junction kept 5 bases outside the gene matches. The CDR3 bases are TGTGCCATCAGTGAGCGGCGGGAGCGGTCCTACAATGAGCAGTTCTTC. The encoded protein is CAISERRERSYNEQFF.

Here the CDR3 reads CASSLLGGGDTGELFF. The DNA for the CDR3 is TGTGCCAGCAGCTTACTCGGCGGGGGGGACACCGGGGAGCTGTTTTTT. This chain links TRBV11-3 with TRBJ2-2; 9 nucleotides match TRBD2. CDR3 size: 16 residues. J was trimmed by 3 bases and V by 2 bases; bases with no gene match: 4. Germline V gives CDR1 SGHNT, CDR2 YENEEA. The variable domain in full, with the rest retrieved from reference TRBV11-3 and TRBJ2-2, is EAGVVQSPRYKIIEKKQPVAFWCNPISGHNTLYWYLQNLGQGPELLIRYENEEAVDDSQLPKDRFSAERLKGVDSTLKIQPAELGDSAVYLCASSLLGGGDTGELFFGEGSRLTVL.

V gene TRBV11-2 combines with J gene TRBJ2-7; D remains unclear. Germline V lookup: CDR1 SGHAT, CDR2 FQNNGV. Trimming shortened V by 6 bases and J by 1 base, and 7 bases separated the two germline ends. This CDR3 comprises 12 residues. CDR3 sequence: CASSFGSYEQYV. The CDR3 DNA follows: TGTGCCAGCAGTTTCGGGTCCTACGAGCAGTACGTC.

The rearrangement joins TRBV29-1 to TRBJ2-5; D is unclear. Germline CDR1 and CDR2: SQVTM and ANQGSEA. Trimming cost V 2 bases and J 5 bases, with 9 bases left between them. The CDR3 contains 12 residues. The CDR3 loop is CSVESGWETQYF. DNA of the CDR3: TGCAGCGTTGAATCAGGTTGGGAGACCCAGTACTTC.

The J gene is TRBJ2-1, the V gene TRBV15, with 7 positions matching TRBD2. The germline CDR1 and CDR2 sequences are LNHNV and YYDKDF (reference sequence). The CDR3 runs 16 residues. J was trimmed by 5 bases and V by 1 base; bases with no gene match: 8. CDR3 bases: TGTGCCACCAGCAGAGTGCGGGAGAAAGGTAACAATGAGCAGTTCTTC. Its translation is CATSRVREKGNNEQFF.

CDR3 region: CASRTGQTNTEAFF. The CDR3, as DNA: TGTGCCAGTAGAACGGGACAGACAAACACTGAAGCTTTCTTT. V usage is TRBV19 and J usage is TRBJ1-1; TRBD1 matches 7 bases. Germline-derived CDR1 and CDR2 are LNHDA and SQIVND (reference sequence). Losses at the gene ends were 6 bases for V and 2 bases for J; bases not matched to a gene: 6. The CDR3 runs to 14 residues.

This sequence joins TRBV4-1 and TRBJ1-6, with D tentatively TRBD1 (6 bases). V was cut by 3 bases and J by 0 bases, with 6 bases left in between. This CDR3 spans 15 amino acids. CDR1 and CDR2 (germline): MGHRA, YSYEKL. The DNA of the CDR3 is TGCGCCAGCAGCCAGGACAGCTCCTATAATTCACCCCTCCACTTT. Protein sequence: CASSQDSSYNSPLHF.